The clone carrying this T cell receptor (beta chain) was found a few times. As processed by the authors: The authors estimated nucleated cell counts from reference gene primer amplification. The repertoire was sequenced with immunoSEQ multiplex PCR; TCRdb's copy has only in-frame clones and lacks some. V and J calls and clone size are those listed in that table; D and trimming were worked out from the DNA. The sample gives 75,000 to 100,000 clones, nearly 85% of which show up once; under 35% is in the top ten. The data originate from a study of blood T cell repertoires in COVID-19. Study at large: Italy, Spain and the United States were the sources of the convalescent and acute COVID-19 samples. From T cells, B-cell-depleted T cells, or PBMCs came the material, which was cDNA or gDNA.

This CDR3 spans 12 amino acids. The V gene lost 9 bases and the J gene lost 0 bases, with 7 bases spanning the gap. CDR1 and CDR2 from the germline V gene are KGHDR and SFDVKD. This clonotype originated in a woman older than 75 with acute or convalescent COVID-19. Sequencing was done on a sample of peripheral blood. This rearrangement joins TRBV24-1 to TRBJ2-5; D gene unclear. This chain's CDR3 is CATGGDQETQYF. DNA for the CDR3: TGTGCCACCGGCGGAGACCAAGAGACCCAGTACTTC.